This T cell receptor beta chain stems from a study of cytomegalovirus exposure and HLA in healthy donors. On this clone itself: Antigen: not known.

Measured with immunoSEQ multiplex PCR; TCRdb has only the in-frame clones, and not every one. This table has about 240,000 clones, 86% appearing once. Regarding the study as a whole: Researchers catalogued 164 TCR beta chains as cytomegalovirus-associated.

This CDR3 is built from 13 residues. The specimen sequenced was PBMCs. The rearrangement links TRBV21-1 to TRBJ1-1. TRBV21-1 is a pseudogene locus. The TCR comes from a woman aged 25 to 39 in good health and CMV-seropositive. In DNA, the CDR3 is TGTGCCAGCAGCAGGGAGGCGGGTGCTGAAGCTTTCTTT. Protein product: CASSREAGAEAFF.